This T cell receptor beta chain was sequenced in a study of blood T cell repertoires in COVID-19 (dated by TCRdb to 2020 to 2022). Notes on the research overall: Samples from collaborators originated in the United States, Italy and Spain and spanned both the acute and convalescent phases of COVID-19. The prospective study material was composed of cDNA or gDNA derived from T cells, B-cell-depleted T cells, or PBMCs. Deeply sampled blood TCRbeta repertoires from subjects exposed to, actively infected with, or recovered from COVID-19 were included in the dataset. The repertoires were made available in a free public database intended to serve as a resource for research on the immune response to SARS-CoV-2. The samples were drawn from the first 160 participants of the ongoing ImmuneRACE study and from under 1,500 subjects provided by 6 global collaborators. Sample metadata almost always included a de-identified subject ID, COVID-19 status, age in years and sex. Where HLA class I and class II types were available, the types were taken from metadata supplied by the sample provider, not from assay-based typing. Results the study describes overall, beyond this receptor: How much clinical and demographic metadata was included differed by source and by participant, and the metadata was provided uncurated.

TCRbeta CDR3 regions were amplified from genomic DNA using the immunoSEQ Assay, a bias-controlled multiplex PCR. As for the original processing: The number of nucleated cells in each sample was estimated from the amplification of reference gene primers within the assay. To quantify the absolute abundance of each unique TCRbeta CDR3 rearrangement, sequence reads were collapsed and filtered. For each sample, productive Simpson clonality was calculated as the square root of Simpson's diversity index across productive rearrangements. Here the immuneACCESS table is served through TCRdb, limited to in-frame sequences with V and J called. Missing clones are a known gap in these copies; in checked studies unresolved V genes cover under half, and the rest lacks a known reason. V and J calls plus clone size are reproduced from that table; the DNA served to infer D and trimming. For this sample the table gives approximately 400,000 clones, of which approximately 89% were detected only once. Approximately 1.3% of the sample rests with the top ten.

Concerning this clone: The clone's antigen remains unknown. Base quality data are lacking; no much larger clone is found one base away.

Deletion took 4 bases off V and 0 bases off J, with a span of 8 bases between the germline ends. The CDR3 has 14 amino acids, counting the end cysteine and phenylalanine. CDR3 DNA only is kept here, 42 bases in frame from base 1. The germline V gene supplies CDR1 SGHRS and CDR2 YFSETQ. In the prospective study, participants were roughly 18 to 100 years old, resided in approximately 22 geographic areas of the United States, and were enrolled through a virtual design. Cohort assignment in the prospective study relied on participant-reported clinical history from a screening survey and a study questionnaire. Recovered participants in ImmuneRACE Cohort 3 were defined as having two consecutive negative NP/OP PCR tests, clearance from a healthcare professional, or resolution of symptoms. Mobile phlebotomists in the prospective study collected whole blood, serum and a nasopharyngeal or oropharyngeal swab from every participant. Additional blood draws and questionnaires over an approximately two-month period could optionally be provided by prospective study participants. Before DNA extraction, prospective study blood samples were shipped either frozen or at room temperature.

The receptor comes from a man aged 25-40 years who had recovered from COVID-19. Rearrangement joined TRBV5-1 to TRBJ1-3, with no reliable assignment of the D segment. The specimen sequenced was PBMCs or T cells enriched from blood (not recorded which). The nucleotide sequence is TGCGCCAGCAGCGAGGGTCCCTCTGGAAACACCATATATTTT. It encodes CASSEGPSGNTIYF.